This TCR beta chain was observed in a study of T cells in Graves' hyperthyroidism and ophthalmopathy. Study-level points and caveats: For ophthalmopathy, model prediction preceded onset by a median roughly 6.5 months. The majority of expanded thyroid clonotypes above 0.001 also appeared in blood.

Regarding this clonotype: Antigen unknown.

The TCR beta CDR3 regions underwent amplification using RNA transcripts as the source. Primed by the HTBI set, a first-round RT-PCR was run on the TCR CDR3. One entry per CDR3 protein results from TCRdb running MiXCR on the multiplex PCR reads. The sample consists of about 510,000 distinct CDR3 sequences, approximately 48% of them appearing once. Exclusion followed for patients with uncontrolled infection, other autoimmune disease, pregnancy or lactation. The CDR3 covers 16 residues. Looked up from germline, CDR1 is DFQATT and CDR2 is SNEGSKA (reference sequence). The V gene end was trimmed by 5 bases and the J gene end by 0 bases; junction bases not matched to a gene: 10.

The J gene is TRBJ2-7, the V gene TRBV20-1; 10 bases are shared with TRBD2. The sample taken for sequencing was peripheral blood or thyroid tissue (not recorded which). This clonotype was obtained from an adult woman with Graves' disease, either hyperthyroidism or ophthalmopathy (not recorded which). CDR3 in DNA: TGCAGTGCTCCGATCACTAGCGGGGCCTTCTCCTACGAGCAGTACTTC. Translation: CSAPITSGAFSYEQYF.